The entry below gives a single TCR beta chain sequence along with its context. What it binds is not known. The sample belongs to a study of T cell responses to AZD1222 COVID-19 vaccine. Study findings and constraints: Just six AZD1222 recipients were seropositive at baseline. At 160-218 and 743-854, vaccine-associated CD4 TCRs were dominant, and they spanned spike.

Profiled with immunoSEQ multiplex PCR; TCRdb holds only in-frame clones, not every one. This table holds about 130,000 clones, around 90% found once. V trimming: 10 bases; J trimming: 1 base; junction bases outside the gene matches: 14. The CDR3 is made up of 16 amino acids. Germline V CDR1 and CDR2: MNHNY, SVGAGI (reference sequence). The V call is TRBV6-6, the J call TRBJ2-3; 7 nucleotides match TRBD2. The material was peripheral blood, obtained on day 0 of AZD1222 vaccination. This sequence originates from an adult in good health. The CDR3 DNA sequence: TGTGCCATCACCCTTCGGGGGGACTCGGGCACAGATACGCAGTATTTT. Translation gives CAITLRGDSGTDTQYF.